Presented here are 22 T cell receptor beta chains from one specimen sequenced in a study of T-cell memory formation after mild COVID-19. TCRdb reanalysed the 5' RACE reads using MiXCR and keeps one entry per CDR3 protein. The sample has tens of thousands of distinct CDR3 sequences; around 30% are singletons. Sequencing was carried out using PBMCs or a T cell subset sorted from them (not recorded which). The receptors were sampled from a man younger than 35 who had mild COVID-19 (a few samples of this study predate the infection). Cell type and time point are not known.

As concerns this clonotype: One end of the junction is discordant with germline, which a read error may explain. V usage is TRBV7-9 and J usage is TRBJ1-2; no clear D gene. The germline gives CDR1 SEHNR, CDR2 FQNEAQ (reference sequence). This CDR3 contains 13 residues. CDR3 DNA sequence: TGTGCCAGCAGCTTAGTTCTAGACCCCCGCTACGCCTTC. Amino acid sequence: CASSLVLDPRYAF.

The V and J genes are TRBV7-9 and TRBJ1-1; 10 nucleotides match TRBD1. This CDR3 has 15 residues. J was trimmed by 4 bases and V by 5 bases; bases with no gene match: 7. Germline lookup yields CDR1 SEHNR and CDR2 FQNEAQ (reference sequence). The DNA for the CDR3 is TGTGCCAGCAGCAACCGGGACAGGGGTTTCACTGAAGCTTTCTTT. Protein product: CASSNRDRGFTEAFF.

The rearrangement uses TRBV29-1 and TRBJ1-3; 8 bases line up with TRBD1. The germline V gene encodes CDR1 SQVTM and CDR2 ANQGSEA. The CDR3 sequence is 13 residues long. J gave up 2 bases and V 6 bases, and 3 bases lay outside the gene matches. The CDR3 here is CSVQGAAGNTIYF. The DNA of the CDR3 is TGCAGCGTCCAGGGGGCTGCTGGAAACACCATATATTTT.

The V call is TRBV29-1, the J call TRBJ2-7; no clear D gene. Trimming removed 1 base from V and 3 bases from J, with 10 bases in between. CDR1 SQVTM and CDR2 ANQGSEA come from the germline V gene. The CDR3 consists of 13 residues. This chain's CDR3 is CSVEGRGDYEQYF. The CDR3 region has the DNA TGCAGCGTTGAAGGTAGAGGCGACTACGAGCAGTACTTC.

This clonotype showed up just a few times. The J gene is TRBJ2-3, the V gene TRBV19; D is unclear. Trimming stripped 3 bases from V and 2 bases from J, with 9 bases between. This CDR3 is 14 amino acids long. Germline V gene data show CDR1 as LNHDA and CDR2 as SQIVND (reference sequence). CDR3 protein: CASSMGAPTDTQYF. The CDR3 DNA reads TGTGCCAGTAGTATGGGCGCCCCCACAGATACGCAGTATTTT.

This clonotype was detected a few times. The chain combines TRBV6-6 with TRBJ2-3, with D tentatively TRBD2 (6 bases). The germline V gene has CDR1 MNHNY and CDR2 SVGAGI (reference sequence). The CDR3 has 13 residues. V was cut by 2 bases and J by 10 bases, with 13 bases left in between. The CDR3 protein is CASSYTYRDSQYF. The CDR3 DNA reads TGTGCCAGCAGTTACACATACCGGGACTCGCAGTATTTT.

This clonotype has more than one count but fewer than ten. V is TRBV5-1 and J is TRBJ2-7, with 8 bases matching TRBD1. Germline CDR1 and CDR2: SGHRS and YFSETQ. Losses at the gene ends were 3 bases for V and 2 bases for J; bases not matched to a gene: 7. The length of the CDR3 is 15 residues. Written as DNA, the CDR3 is TGCGCCAGCAGCTACTCGACAGGGGAACCCTACGAGCAGTACTTC. Protein sequence: CASSYSTGEPYEQYF.

Concerning this clonotype: The DNA is omitted, as the CDR3 cannot be located on it reliably, and the CDR3 follows TCRdb's listing. This chain joins TRBV21-1 and TRBJ1-5. TRBV21-1 is a pseudogene. Inclusive of both ends, the CDR3 amounts to 13 amino acids. Here the CDR3 reads CASWADGNQPQHF.

This chain uses TRBV10-3 with TRBJ1-6; 11 bases line up with TRBD1. The V gene end was trimmed by 2 bases and the J gene end by 10 bases; junction bases not matched to a gene: 7. CDR1 is ENHRY and CDR2 is SYGVKD in the germline V gene. The length of the CDR3 is 16 residues. This CDR3 reads CAISEPRTGGESPLHF. CDR3 bases: TGTGCCATCAGTGAGCCCCGGACAGGGGGCGAGTCACCCCTCCACTTT.

This clonotype was recorded many times. The chain links TRBV28 to TRBJ1-2; D is unresolved. The CDR3 length is 14 residues. The V gene's germline CDR1 is MDHEN and CDR2 SYDVKM. The ends were cut back, 6 bases at V and 0 bases at J, with 11 bases in the middle. The CDR3 DNA sequence: TGTGCCAGCAGCCCGCTGGGGTCTAACTATGGCTACACCTTC. It yields the protein CASSPLGSNYGYTF.

CDR3 sequence: CSVEDGTGDYGYTF. In nucleotides, the CDR3 is TGCAGCGTTGAAGATGGGACAGGGGACTATGGCTACACCTTC. The V call is TRBV29-1, the J call TRBJ1-2; 10 positions agree with TRBD1. CDR1 and CDR2 (germline): SQVTM, ANQGSEA. The CDR3 is 14 residues long. The trim removed 0 bases at V and 3 bases at J, leaving 1 base unmatched.

The V call is TRBV4-1, the J call TRBJ1-1, with TRBD1 as a possible D gene (5 bases). From germline, CDR1 is MGHRA and CDR2 YSYEKL. This CDR3 has 15 amino acids. V was pared by 0 bases and J by 6 bases, with 14 bases between. This CDR3 is CASSQDFRGGAEAFF. The CDR3 DNA reads TGCGCCAGCAGCCAAGATTTTAGGGGAGGAGCTGAAGCTTTCTTT.

The V call is TRBV4-1, the J call TRBJ2-5; D is possibly TRBD1 or TRBD2 (7 bases each). Germline lookup yields CDR1 MGHRA and CDR2 YSYEKL. With 1 base removed from V and 3 bases from J, the gap between germline ends came to 15 bases. The CDR3 extends over 16 amino acids. CDR3 residues: CASSQAIAGGEETQYF. For the CDR3, the DNA is TGCGCCAGCAGCCAAGCGATAGCAGGGGGGGAAGAGACCCAGTACTTC.

This clonotype was observed many times. The V gene is TRBV20-1, the J gene TRBJ2-4; D unclear. Per the germline V gene, CDR1 is DFQATT and CDR2 is SNEGSKA (reference sequence). The CDR3 is 14 residues long. V was trimmed by 1 base and J by 0 bases, leaving 7 bases between them. For the CDR3, the DNA is TGCAGTGCTAGAGGGCAAGAAGCCAAAAACATTCAGTACTTC. This codes for CSARGQEAKNIQYF.

CDR3 bases: TGTGCCAGCAGCTTATTCGGTGAGCAGTTCTTC. This encodes CASSLFGEQFF. The gene calls are TRBV7-6 and TRBJ2-1, with D uncertain. V lost 2 bases to trimming and J lost 9 bases, with 5 bases between them. The CDR3 runs to 11 residues. Germline V gives CDR1 SGHVS, CDR2 FNYEAQ.

The chain employs TRBV27 and TRBJ1-6, with 8 bases aligning to TRBD1. The length of the CDR3 is 15 residues. In germline, CDR1 is MNHEY, CDR2 SMNVEV (reference sequence). V was clipped by 2 bases and J by 7 bases; unmatched bases: 4. The CDR3 nucleotides read TGTGCCAGCAGTTTAAGACAGGGGATCAATTCACCCCTCCACTTT. Amino acids: CASSLRQGINSPLHF.

The V gene is TRBV20-1, the J gene TRBJ1-1; D uncertain. V was cut by 4 bases and J by 4 bases, with 13 bases left in between. CDR3 length: 13 amino acids. The germline CDR1 and CDR2 sequences are DFQATT and SNEGSKA (reference sequence). The CDR3 spells CSATSPVGTEAFF. Here the CDR3 DNA reads TGCAGTGCTACCTCCCCCGTCGGCACTGAAGCTTTCTTT.

This clonotype was seen ten or more times. The rearrangement links TRBV6-5 to TRBJ2-1, with a tentative D call TRBD1 (5 bases). With 7 bases removed from V and 0 bases from J, the gap between germline ends came to 13 bases. The CDR3 spans 15 residues. In germline, CDR1 is MNHEY, CDR2 SVGAGI. CDR3: CASTLGRGSYNEQFF. The CDR3 DNA sequence: TGTGCCAGCACCCTAGGTAGGGGCTCCTACAATGAGCAGTTCTTC.

The genes are TRBV19 and TRBJ2-3; possibly TRBD1 for D (6 bases). The ends were cut back, 3 bases at V and 4 bases at J, with 11 bases in the middle. The CDR3 runs to 14 residues. In germline, CDR1 is LNHDA, CDR2 SQIVND (reference sequence). CDR3 in amino acids: CASSMGQGADTQYF. Written as DNA, the CDR3 is TGTGCCAGTAGTATGGGACAAGGGGCAGATACGCAGTATTTT. Full variable domain (remainder filled in from reference TRBV19 and TRBJ2-3): DGGITQSPKYLFRKEGQNVTLSCEQNLNHDAMYWYRQDPGQGLRLIYYSQIVNDFQKGDIAEGYSVSREKKESFPLTVTSAQKNPTAFYLCASSMGQGADTQYFGPGTRLTVL.

This clonotype was counted a few times. The DNA of the CDR3 is TGTGCCAGCAGCTCCCACCTCCTGTACTACGAGCAGTACTTC. This sequence encodes CASSSHLLYYEQYF. The chain is built from TRBV5-5 and TRBJ2-7; unclear D gene. Trimming pared 3 bases from V and 3 bases from J, leaving 13 bases between. CDR1 SGHKS and CDR2 YYEKEE come from the germline V gene (reference sequence). The CDR3 totals 14 residues. The full variable domain, rest sourced from reference TRBV5-5 and TRBJ2-7, is DAGVTQSPTHLIKTRGQQVTLRCSPISGHKSVSWYQQVLGQGPQFIFQYYEKEERGRGNFPDRFSARQFPNYSSELNVNALLLGDSALYLCASSSHLLYYEQYFGPGTRLTVT.

This clonotype has just one count. CDR3 residues: CASSYGVSLYEQYF. Here the CDR3 DNA reads TGTGCCAGCAGTTACGGGGTTTCCCTCTACGAGCAGTACTTC. The chain joins TRBV6-2 or TRBV6-3 to TRBJ2-7; unclear D gene. Trimming took off 2 bases at V and 3 bases at J, with 11 bases between the two ends. The CDR3 runs to 14 residues. CDR1 MNHEY and CDR2 SVGEGT come from the germline V gene.

The genes are TRBV20-1 and TRBJ2-5, with 9 bases fitting TRBD2. The junction had 13 bases not matched to a gene; V was cut back by 0 bases and J by 2 bases. Germline V CDR1 and CDR2: DFQATT, SNEGSKA (reference sequence). The CDR3 has 18 amino acids. CDR3 DNA sequence: TGCAGTGCTAGAGATCTGACCCCTCCTAGCGGGATACAAGAGACCCAGTACTTC. Amino acid sequence: CSARDLTPPSGIQETQYF.